The 24 T cell receptor beta chains below all came from one sample that was sequenced in a study of CD8+ T cells in alopecia areata. Sequencing used cDNA as its template, made by extracting RNA and reverse transcribing it. The repertoire was sequenced with immunoSEQ multiplex PCR; TCRdb's copy has only in-frame clones and lacks some. Of 79,000 or so clones listed, roughly 66% are singletons. Treatment: oral pan-JAK inhibitor, 5-10 mg twice daily. This sample comprised CD8+ T cells sorted from blood, obtained at week 24, from a patient treated with tofacitinib. Receptors originate from a human donor with alopecia areata.

The genes are TRBV30 and TRBJ1-5; tentatively, D is TRBD1 (5 bases). The germline CDR1 and CDR2 sequences are GTSNPN and SVGIG (reference sequence). The CDR3 spans 14 residues. Between the trimmed V and J ends, which lost 2 bases and 2 bases, there was a span of 10 bases. The CDR3 sequence: CAWSPGRGNQPQHF. CDR3 sequence (DNA): TGTGCCTGGAGTCCAGGGCGCGGCAATCAGCCCCAGCATTTT.

V gene TRBV4-1 combines with J gene TRBJ2-5, with TRBD1 matching 12 bases. Germline CDR1 MGHRA, CDR2 YSYEKL. The V and J ends lost 1 base and 2 bases, in that order; junction bases with no gene match: 17. CDR3 length: 21 amino acids. CDR3 DNA sequence: TGCGCCAGCAGCCAAGTCAGGGGGTTGGGACAGGGGGCCCTTGGGCAAGAGACCCAGTACTTC. Translation: CASSQVRGLGQGALGQETQYF.

This clone was observed a handful of times. The J gene is TRBJ1-2, the V gene TRBV29-1, with 7 nucleotides matching TRBD1. CDR1 is SQVTM and CDR2 is ANQGSEA in the germline V gene. V shed 3 bases, J shed 4 bases, and the junction held 8 bases outside the gene matches. This CDR3 region has 14 residues. DNA of the CDR3: TGCAGCGTTGAGGGAAACAGGGGTCCCTATGGCTACACCTTC. Amino acids: CSVEGNRGPYGYTF.

The chain carries TRBV19 and TRBJ2-1; TRBD2 agrees at 11 bases. The V and J ends lost 4 bases and 3 bases, in that order; junction bases with no gene match: 2. CDR1 and CDR2 (germline): LNHDA, SQIVND (reference sequence). This CDR3 contains 15 residues. The CDR3 reads CASSTTSGIYNEQFF. CDR3 nucleotide sequence: TGTGCCAGTAGTACGACTAGCGGGATCTACAATGAGCAGTTCTTC.

The sample holds a few counts of this clone. CDR3 amino acids: CASSLAGLAEETQYF. For the CDR3, the DNA is TGTGCCAGCAGCTTAGCCGGACTAGCGGAAGAGACCCAGTACTTC. The chain links TRBV7-9 to TRBJ2-5; 10 positions match TRBD2. Unmatched junction bases numbered 1, after V lost 0 bases and J lost 3 bases. This CDR3 is 15 amino acids long. The germline CDR1 and CDR2 sequences are SEHNR and FQNEAQ (reference sequence).

This clone was seen only a few times. The chain combines TRBV13 with TRBJ1-4; 7 bases line up with TRBD1. Germline CDR1 reads PRHDT; CDR2 reads FYEKMQ (reference sequence). The CDR3 extends over 15 amino acids. The V gene end was trimmed by 5 bases and the J gene end by 3 bases; junction bases not matched to a gene: 6. CDR3 region: CASSDRQGPNEKLFF. The CDR3, as DNA: TGTGCCAGCAGCGACCGACAGGGCCCTAATGAAAAACTGTTTTTT.

The chain uses TRBV4-1 and TRBJ2-4, with D perhaps matching TRBD1 (6 bases). The CDR3 has 14 amino acids. Germline CDR1 MGHRA, CDR2 YSYEKL. Trimming took off 0 bases at V and 7 bases at J, with 10 bases between the two ends. The CDR3 reads CASSQDWTDNIQYF. The CDR3 nucleotides are TGCGCCAGCAGCCAAGACTGGACAGATAACATTCAGTACTTC.

The rearrangement links TRBV4-2 to TRBJ2-7, with 10 positions matching TRBD2. V lost 4 bases, J lost 2 bases, and 5 bases stayed unmatched. Per germline, CDR1 LGHNA and CDR2 YNFKEQ. This CDR3 comprises 15 residues. CDR3 nucleotides: TGTGCCAGCAGCCCGGGACTAGCGACAACCTACGAGCAGTACTTC. Its translation: CASSPGLATTYEQYF.

In this sample, this clone turned up once. The chain is built from TRBV5-4 and TRBJ1-4, with D possibly being TRBD1 (5 bases). CDR1 SGHNT and CDR2 YYREEE come from the germline V gene (reference sequence). Trimming removed 4 bases from V and 5 bases from J, with 9 bases in between. This CDR3 comprises 13 residues. The CDR3 spells CASSGEGNEKLFF. The DNA for the CDR3 is TGTGCCAGCAGCGGGGAGGGGAATGAAAAACTGTTTTTT.

This clone was found a few times. This chain connects TRBV14 to TRBJ2-1; maybe TRBD1 (5 bases). The ends were cut back, 0 bases at V and 6 bases at J, with 15 bases in the middle. From germline, CDR1 is SGHDN and CDR2 FVKESK. The CDR3 loop spans 16 amino acids. The CDR3 sequence: CASSQDWGSPGNEQFF. CDR3 nucleotides: TGTGCCAGCAGCCAAGATTGGGGCTCCCCCGGCAATGAGCAGTTCTTC.

This clone was detected only a few times. This sequence joins TRBV5-1 and TRBJ2-3; no clear D gene. Looked up from germline, CDR1 is SGHRS and CDR2 is YFSETQ. V dropped 0 bases and J dropped 0 bases, with 5 bases sitting between them. This CDR3 has 14 amino acids. CDR3 sequence reads: CASSLVFSTDTQYF. CDR3 coding DNA: TGCGCCAGCAGCTTGGTGTTTAGCACAGATACGCAGTATTTT.

In this sample, this clone turned up a few times. V gene TRBV27 combines with J gene TRBJ2-6; D not certain. Germline V gene sequence: CDR1 MNHEY, CDR2 SMNVEV (reference sequence). Trimming took off 3 bases at V and 0 bases at J, with 9 bases between the two ends. This CDR3 region has 16 residues. The CDR3 nucleotides are TGTGCCAGCAGTTTTACGGGTAACTCTGGGGCCAACGTCCTGACTTTC. Translating gives CASSFTGNSGANVLTF.

CDR3 nucleotide sequence: TGCAGCGTTGAACCGATCTCATCCTACAATGAGCAGTTCTTC. This codes for CSVEPISSYNEQFF. The rearrangement joins TRBV29-1 to TRBJ2-1; D gene uncertain. Trimming removed 2 bases from V and 1 base from J, with 9 bases in between. Per germline, CDR1 SQVTM and CDR2 ANQGSEA. CDR3 length equals 14 residues.

The table lists this clone with a few counts. J is TRBJ1-2 and V is TRBV14; unclear D gene. The CDR3 is 15 residues long. With 4 bases removed from V and 6 bases from J, the gap between germline ends came to 18 bases. The V gene's germline CDR1 is SGHDN and CDR2 FVKESK. Here the CDR3 DNA reads TGTGCCAGCAGCCCTTCCCCTGCTTCGCAGAATGGCTACACCTTC. Its translation: CASSPSPASQNGYTF.

This chain uses TRBV7-8 with TRBJ2-3; possibly TRBD2 for D (7 bases). This CDR3 is built from 15 residues. The V gene lost 0 bases and the J gene lost 4 bases, with 11 bases spanning the gap. CDR1 and CDR2 from the germline V gene are SGHVS and FQNEAQ. CDR3 in DNA: TGTGCCAGCAGCTTAGCGGGGGGGCCGCCAGATACGCAGTATTTT. This codes for CASSLAGGPPDTQYF.

V usage is TRBV15 and J usage is TRBJ2-7, with TRBD1 as a possible D gene (5 bases). The CDR3 covers 13 residues. The V end lost 8 bases, the J end lost 5 bases, and 16 bases lay between the germline ends. The germline V gene encodes CDR1 LNHNV and CDR2 YYDKDF (reference sequence). DNA of the CDR3: TGTGCCACCGCGACTTTGGGGCTCGACGAGCAGTACTTC. It yields the protein CATATLGLDEQYF.

The rearrangement uses TRBV27 and TRBJ2-5; D is unresolved. The germline V gene has CDR1 MNHEY and CDR2 SMNVEV (reference sequence). V was shortened by 5 bases and J by 0 bases, with 13 bases between the two germline ends. The CDR3 is 15 amino acids. The CDR3 DNA sequence: TGTGCCAGCAGTCCACTGACACCGTACCAAGAGACCCAGTACTTC. Its translation is CASSPLTPYQETQYF.

This clone was counted a few times. This chain uses TRBV30 with TRBJ2-1; TRBD2 matches at 10 bases. Trimming cost V 4 bases and J 3 bases; bases outside gene matches: 9. CDR1 and CDR2 (germline): GTSNPN, SVGIG (reference sequence). This CDR3 is built from 16 residues. The CDR3 reads CAWTLFGLADYNEQFF. CDR3 nucleotides: TGTGCCTGGACCCTCTTCGGACTAGCGGACTACAATGAGCAGTTCTTC.

This clone has more than one count but fewer than ten. The chain links TRBV5-5 to TRBJ2-1; D is possibly TRBD2 (6 bases). The CDR3 covers 12 residues. CDR1 is SGHKS and CDR2 is YYEKEE in the germline V gene (reference sequence). V was shortened by 0 bases and J by 11 bases, with 9 bases between the two germline ends. As DNA, the CDR3 is TGTGCCAGCAGCTTGGGCTGGACTAAGCAGTTCTTC. Translating it yields CASSLGWTKQFF.

This clone has just a few counts. The chain couples TRBV5-1 to TRBJ1-1; no definite D call. V lost 0 bases and J lost 6, with 12 bases in between. The CDR3 extends over 14 amino acids. Germline lookup yields CDR1 SGHRS and CDR2 YFSETQ. The CDR3 region has the DNA TGCGCCAGCAGCTTGGCCGACGGTCACCCTGAAGCTTTCTTT. Protein sequence: CASSLADGHPEAFF.

This chain links TRBV5-6 with TRBJ2-5; 7 bases agree with TRBD2. The germline gives CDR1 SGHDT, CDR2 YYEEEE. V trimming: 7 bases; J trimming: 0 bases; junction bases outside the gene matches: 12. This CDR3 region has 16 residues. Here the CDR3 reads CASSPLRGVYQETQYF. Here the CDR3 DNA reads TGTGCCAGCTCCCCCCTCCGGGGGGTGTACCAAGAGACCCAGTACTTC.

This chain joins TRBV7-9 and TRBJ2-3; no reliable D call. The CDR3 length is 11 residues. V was clipped by 5 bases and J by 3 bases, with 3 bases between them. Germline V gene data show CDR1 as SEHNR and CDR2 as FQNEAQ (reference sequence). Here the CDR3 DNA reads TGTGCCAGCAGCCCGACAGATACGCAGTATTTT. Amino acids: CASSPTDTQYF.

V usage is TRBV19 and J usage is TRBJ2-7, with TRBD2 identical over 7 bases. CDR1 LNHDA and CDR2 SQIVND come from the germline V gene (reference sequence). Trimming removed 5 bases from V and 2 bases from J; junction bases left unmatched: 3. The CDR3 has 13 amino acids. The CDR3 bases are TGTGCCAGTAGTGGCGGGAGACCCTACGAGCAGTACTTC. It specifies CASSGGRPYEQYF.

Only a few counts were recorded for this clone. The chain links TRBV4-3 to TRBJ1-6; D is unclear. The germline V gene encodes CDR1 LGHNA and CDR2 YSLEER. The V end lost 0 bases, the J end lost 10 bases, and 19 bases lay between the germline ends. This CDR3 comprises 17 residues. Here the CDR3 reads CASSQDNLGKANSPLHF. The CDR3 DNA reads as TGCGCCAGCAGCCAAGATAATCTCGGCAAGGCGAACTCACCCCTCCACTTT.